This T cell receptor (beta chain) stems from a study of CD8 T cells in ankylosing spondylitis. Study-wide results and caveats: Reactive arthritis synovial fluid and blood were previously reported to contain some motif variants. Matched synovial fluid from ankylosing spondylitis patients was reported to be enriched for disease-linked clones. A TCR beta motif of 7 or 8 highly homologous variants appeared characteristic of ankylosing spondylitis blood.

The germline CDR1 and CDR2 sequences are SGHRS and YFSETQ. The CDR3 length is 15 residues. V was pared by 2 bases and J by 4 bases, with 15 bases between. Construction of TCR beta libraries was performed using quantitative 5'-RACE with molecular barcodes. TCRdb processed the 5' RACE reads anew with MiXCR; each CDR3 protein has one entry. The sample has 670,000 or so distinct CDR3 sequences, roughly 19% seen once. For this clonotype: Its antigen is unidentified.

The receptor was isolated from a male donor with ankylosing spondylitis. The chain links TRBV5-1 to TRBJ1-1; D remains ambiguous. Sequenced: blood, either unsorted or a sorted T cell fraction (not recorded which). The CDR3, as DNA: TGCGCCAGCAGCTTAAGTGGGGATCTGGGCACTGAAGCTTTCTTT. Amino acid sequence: CASSLSGDLGTEAFF.